One and the same sample provided the 20 T cell receptor beta chains below, sequenced in a study of T cells in women clearing cervical HPV infection. This table comes from immunoSEQ multiplex PCR, and its TCRdb copy is limited to in-frame clones, with some not included. The repertoire table contains fewer than 40,000 clones. Sequencing was performed on blood buffy coat. All receptors come from a woman between 18 and 70 years old with a cervical HPV16 infection that either progressed to CIN3+ or cleared (not recorded which).

On this clone itself: From the germline J gene comes the end of the CDR3, since the read stops 3 residues before it. The genes are TRBV5-1 and TRBJ2-3; D not resolved. This CDR3 spans 17 amino acids. The V gene lost 4 bases and the J gene lost 1 base, with 19 bases spanning the gap. Germline assignment: CDR1 SGHRS and CDR2 YFSETQ. The sequenced part of the CDR3 DNA is TGCGCCAGCAGCCTAGGAGAGACCTTGACCCGCACAGATACG. It is translated as CASSLGETLTRTDT. The full-length CDR3 reads as CASSLGETLTRTDTQYF.

Concerning this clone itself: The read falls 3 residues short of the CDR3 end, and the missing part is taken from the germline J gene. J is TRBJ2-3 and V is TRBV7-9; D perhaps matches TRBD2 (6 bases). Germline CDR1 reads SEHNR; CDR2 reads FQNEAQ (reference sequence). The CDR3 totals 15 residues. This chain's CDR3 is CASSLGGVPNQPQYF. The CDR3 bases that were read are TGTGCCAGCAGCTTAGGGGGGGTCCCTAATCAGCCG.

A note on this clone: The read ends 3 residues early relative to the CDR3; the germline J gene fills the gap. The rearrangement joins TRBV19 to TRBJ2-7; 8 bases fit TRBD2. The ends lost 5 bases at V and 3 bases at J; junction bases unmatched: 9. The CDR3 extends over 15 amino acids. The germline V gene encodes CDR1 LNHDA and CDR2 SQIVND (reference sequence). Incomplete CDR3 DNA: TGTGCCAGTAGTGTCGATAGCGGGACCCGCTACGAG. Translation gives CASSVDSGTRYE. The full CDR3 is CASSVDSGTRYEQYF. Filled out from reference TRBV19 and TRBJ2-7, the complete variable domain reads DGGITQSPKYLFRKEGQNVTLSCEQNLNHDAMYWYRQDPGQGLRLIYYSQIVNDFQKGDIAEGYSVSREKKESFPLTVTSAQKNPTAFYLCASSVDSGTRYEQYFGPGTRLTVT.

Remarks on this clone: Sequencing ends 3 residues short of the CDR3 end; the germline J gene provides the rest. The chain is built from TRBV18 and TRBJ1-2; 8 bases are a match to TRBD1. CDR3 length equals 14 residues. Losses at the gene ends were 4 bases for V and 6 bases for J; bases not matched to a gene: 7. Germline CDR1 and CDR2: KGHSH and LQKENI. The CDR3 loop reads CASSLIQGENGYTF. The CDR3 bases that were read are TGTGCCAGCTCACTGATACAGGGGGAAAATGGC.

Remarks on this clone: The read ends 3 residues before the CDR3 terminus; that terminus is restored from the germline J gene. This chain uses TRBV11-3 with TRBJ2-6; 10 bases align to TRBD1. V dropped 5 bases and J dropped 8; count of bases not matched to a gene: 3. CDR1 and CDR2 (germline): SGHNT, YENEEA. The CDR3 contains 14 residues. The part of the CDR3 DNA that was read is TGTGCCAGCAGCCGGACAGGGGGTTCCAACGTC. This encodes CASSRTGGSNV. The full CDR3 is CASSRTGGSNVLTF.

Note on this clone: The sequence runs out 3 residues before the end of the CDR3; the remainder is reconstructed from the germline J gene. This chain joins TRBV20-1 and TRBJ1-4; D is ambiguous. Deletions cut 6 bases from V and 3 bases from J, with 5 bases between. Germline assignment: CDR1 DFQATT and CDR2 SNEGSKA (reference sequence). The CDR3 runs 11 residues. The CDR3 here is CSASSNEKLFF. Partial CDR3 DNA: TGCAGTGCCAGTTCTAATGAAAAA.

On this clone: The read ends 3 residues shy of where the CDR3 ends; the end is completed using the germline J gene. V is TRBV10-3 and J is TRBJ2-6, with a tentative D call TRBD1 (5 bases). CDR3 length equals 17 residues. CDR1 ENHRY and CDR2 SYGVKD come from the germline V gene. V was shortened by 3 bases and J by 4 bases, with 16 bases between the two germline ends. The CDR3 spells CAISDGRVSPGANVLTF. Incomplete CDR3 DNA: TGTGCCATCAGTGACGGCAGGGTAAGTCCCGGGGCCAACGTC.

Concerning this clone itself: The CDR3 goes on 3 residues after the read ends, and that part is filled in from the germline J gene. The genes are TRBV2 and TRBJ2-3, with a tentative D call TRBD2 (5 bases). V gave up 5 bases and J gave up 4 bases, with 10 bases separating them. Germline assignment: CDR1 SNHLY and CDR2 FYNNEI. The CDR3 has 13 amino acids. Here the CDR3 reads CASSPRLSDTQYF. The sequenced CDR3 bases are TGTGCCAGCAGTCCTAGACTATCAGATACG.

Notes on this clone: The read finishes 3 residues shy of the CDR3 end, and the germline J gene is used to complete it. The V and J genes are TRBV14 and TRBJ1-1; TRBD1 might be the D (6 bases). Germline loops: CDR1 SGHDN, CDR2 FVKESK. Trimming removed 0 bases from V and 1 base from J, with 9 bases in between. This CDR3 is 15 amino acids long. The CDR3 sequence is CASSQERTANTEAFF. CDR3 bases read: TGTGCCAGCAGCCAAGAGCGGACAGCGAACACTGAA.

As to this clone: The read comes to an end 3 residues before the CDR3 does, leaving the germline J gene to fill in the end. The chain links TRBV19 to TRBJ2-6, with a tentative D call TRBD1 (7 bases). V lost 7 bases, J lost 0 bases, and 28 bases lay in between. The CDR3 totals 21 residues. Looked up from germline, CDR1 is LNHDA and CDR2 is SQIVND (reference sequence). The CDR3 spells CASTRKWRDSSLNSGANVLTF. CDR3 DNA (partial): TGTGCCAGTACCCGAAAGTGGAGGGACAGCAGCCTCAACTCTGGGGCCAACGTC.

A word on this clone: The missing CDR3 end, 3 residues past where the read stops, is filled in from the germline J gene. The chain recombines TRBV7-2 with TRBJ1-2; D gene uncertain. The CDR3 consists of 14 residues. From germline, CDR1 is SGHTA and CDR2 FQGNSA. Incomplete CDR3 DNA: TGTGCCAGCAGCTTAGTAGCGGGAGTGCGGGAC. It translates to CASSLVAGVRD. The CDR3 in full is CASSLVAGVRDYTF.

On this clone: The read halts 3 residues ahead of the CDR3 end, with the missing end drawn from the germline J gene. This sequence joins TRBV6-2 or TRBV6-3 and TRBJ2-3; D not certain. Germline CDR1 and CDR2: MNHEY and SVGEGT. The V and J ends lost 7 bases and 1 base respectively, with 6 bases between them. CDR3 length equals 12 residues. The covered CDR3 bases are TGTGCCAGCAACATGGGCACAGATACG. It encodes CASNMGTDT. The full CDR3 reads CASNMGTDTQYF.

Turning to this clone: The read falls 3 residues short of the CDR3 end, and the missing part is taken from the germline J gene. This chain joins TRBV18 and TRBJ1-2; 9 bases are a match to TRBD1. The CDR3 is 15 residues long. Germline V gene data show CDR1 as KGHSH and CDR2 as LQKENI. CDR3 protein: CASSERTGAFYDYTF. The CDR3 bases that were read are TGTGCCAGCTCAGAGAGGACAGGGGCATTCTACGAC.

With respect to this clone: With the read ending 3 residues before the CDR3 end, the germline J gene is used to fill in that end. The chain recombines TRBV19 with TRBJ2-3, with D tentatively TRBD1 (6 bases). CDR3 length: 14 residues. Per the germline V gene, CDR1 is LNHDA and CDR2 is SQIVND (reference sequence). The chain's CDR3 is CASSAQGPFQPQYF. The sequenced CDR3 bases are TGTGCCAGTAGTGCACAGGGCCCATTCCAGCCG.

Points on this clone: With the read ending 3 residues before the CDR3 end, the germline J gene is used to fill in that end. This chain links TRBV30 with TRBJ1-2; 8 bases align to TRBD1. V was clipped by 3 bases and J by 7 bases; unmatched bases: 13. The CDR3 covers 15 residues. Germline-derived CDR1 and CDR2 are GTSNPN and SVGIG (reference sequence). This CDR3 is CAWSRKDRVLVGYTF. CDR3 DNA (partial): TGTGCCTGGAGCAGAAAGGACAGGGTCTTGGTTGGC.

Comment on this clone: Coverage ceases 3 residues before the CDR3 finishes, and the germline J gene fills in the end. The chain combines TRBV7-2 with TRBJ1-2; TRBD1 matches at 7 bases. This CDR3 region has 13 residues. CDR1 and CDR2 (germline): SGHTA, FQGNSA. V lost 5 bases, J lost 5 bases, and 5 bases stayed unmatched. The covered CDR3 bases are TGTGCCAGCAGCCCGGACAGGCTATATGGC. Translation: CASSPDRLYG. The whole CDR3 region reads CASSPDRLYGYTF. The entire variable domain, with the rest obtained from reference TRBV7-2 and TRBJ1-2, is as follows: GAGVSQSPSNKVTEKGKDVELRCDPISGHTALYWYRQSLGQGLEFLIYFQGNSAPDKSGLPSDRFSAERTGGSVSTLTIQRTQQEDSAVYLCASSPDRLYGYTFGSGTRLTVV.

A note on this clone: The CDR3 end lies 3 residues beyond the end of the read and is filled in from the germline J gene. The chain carries TRBV18 and TRBJ1-4; D is undetermined. The length of the CDR3 is 12 residues. Between the trimmed V and J ends, which lost 3 bases and 6 bases, there was a span of 5 bases. CDR1 and CDR2 (germline): KGHSH, LQKENI. CDR3: CASSPGDEKLFF. The sequenced part of the CDR3 DNA is TGTGCCAGCTCACCCGGTGATGAAAAA. The full variable domain, completed using reference TRBV18 and TRBJ1-4, is NAGVMQNPRHLVRRRGQEARLRCSPMKGHSHVYWYRQLPEEGLKFMVYLQKENIIDESGMPKERFSAEFPKEGPSILRIQQVVRGDSAAYFCASSPGDEKLFFGSGTQLSVL.

On this clone: Mismatch with germline at one junction end may stem from a read error. The CDR3 end is not reached by the read, which stops 3 residues before it; the germline J gene fills it in. Within the sample, other DNA sequences also encode this same CDR3. The chain has TRBV19 and TRBJ1-2, with 11 bases matching TRBD1. CDR3 length equals 15 residues. CDR1 and CDR2 from the germline V gene are LNHDA and SQIVND (reference sequence). CDR3 bases read: TGTGCCAGTAGTACGGACAGGGGGCGCACCTATGGT. Translated, it gives CASSTDRGRTYG. The whole CDR3 is CASSTDRGRTYGYTF.

A word on this clone: The read is 3 residues too short to cover the CDR3 end, so that end is filled in from the germline J gene. The chain carries TRBV6-2 or TRBV6-3 and TRBJ1-6, with D possibly TRBD1 on 6 matching bases. The CDR3 length is 13 residues. V was pared by 4 bases and J by 9 bases, with 10 bases between. Germline CDR1 and CDR2: MNHEY and SVGEGT. The CDR3 protein is CASSLGHSSPLHF. Partial CDR3 DNA: TGTGCCAGCAGTTTGGGACACTCTTCACCC.

A remark on this clone: With the read ending 3 residues before the CDR3 end, the germline J gene is used to fill in that end. V is TRBV19 and J is TRBJ1-2; 11 bases match TRBD1. CDR3 length equals 15 residues. Germline CDR1 is LNHDA and CDR2 is SQIVND (reference sequence). Trimming removed 7 bases from V and 7 bases from J; junction bases left unmatched: 11. The DNA read from the CDR3 is TGTGCCAGTACTCGAAGGACAGGGGGCGGGTCTGGC. Its protein is CASTRRTGGGSG. The complete CDR3 reads CASTRRTGGGSGYTF.